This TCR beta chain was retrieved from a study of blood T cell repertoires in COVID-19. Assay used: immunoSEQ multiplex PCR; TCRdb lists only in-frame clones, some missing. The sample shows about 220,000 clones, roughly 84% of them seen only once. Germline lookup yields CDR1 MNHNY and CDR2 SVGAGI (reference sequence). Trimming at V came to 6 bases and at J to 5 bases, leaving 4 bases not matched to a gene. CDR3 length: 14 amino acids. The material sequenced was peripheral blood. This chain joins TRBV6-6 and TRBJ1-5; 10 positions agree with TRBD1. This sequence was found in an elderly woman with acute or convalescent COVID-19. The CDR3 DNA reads TGTGCCAGCAGACCGACAGGGGGCGATCAGCCCCAGCATTTT. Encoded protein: CASRPTGGDQPQHF.